One and the same sample provided the 30 T cell receptor beta chains below, sequenced in a study of OX40 agonist ivuxolimab in advanced cancers. TCRdb's copy holds only in-frame clones and misses some; the assay was immunoSEQ multiplex PCR. The repertoire has 53,000 or so clones, roughly 80% of them found once; the top ten carry about 13%. The starting material was CD4+ or CD8+ T cells sorted from blood, obtained in a trial of the OX40 agonist ivuxolimab. The receptors come from an adult with an advanced solid tumor such as melanoma, head and neck, liver or kidney cancer.

This chain links TRBV7-2 with TRBJ1-1; D might be TRBD1 (6 bases). This CDR3 is built from 13 residues. Trimming pared 8 bases from V and 4 bases from J, leaving 14 bases between. The V gene's germline CDR1 is SGHTA and CDR2 FQGNSA. The CDR3 coding sequence is TGTGCCAGCTCGGACAGTCGGAGCACTGAAGCTTTCTTT. Protein product: CASSDSRSTEAFF.

The chain recombines TRBV6-1 with TRBJ2-1; 10 bases are shared with TRBD2. Germline V gene data show CDR1 as MNHNS and CDR2 as SASEGT. With V trimmed by 4 bases and J by 7 bases, 10 bases remained unmatched. The CDR3 runs 16 residues. The CDR3 loop reads CASSGLIAGGRNEQFF. CDR3 nucleotides: TGTGCCAGCAGTGGACTTATAGCGGGAGGACGGAATGAGCAGTTCTTC.

This chain joins TRBV6-1 and TRBJ1-6, with TRBD1 as a possible D gene (5 bases). Trimming took 3 bases from V and 9 from J, leaving 12 bases between them. CDR3 size: 14 residues. Germline assignment: CDR1 MNHNS and CDR2 SASEGT. The CDR3, as DNA: TGTGCCAGCAGTGATGGCAGGGTGGGTTCACCCCTCCACTTT. Amino acids: CASSDGRVGSPLHF.

The chain joins TRBV6-1 to TRBJ2-5; 9 nucleotides match TRBD2. The J call is uncertain, as TRBJ2-7 better fits the DNA end. Germline V lookup: CDR1 MNHNS, CDR2 SASEGT. The CDR3 runs to 13 residues. The CDR3: CASRSSGAHEQYF. Here the CDR3 DNA reads TGTGCCAGCAGGTCTAGCGGGGCCCACGAGCAGTACTTC.

The genes are TRBV29-1 and TRBJ2-7; 7 nucleotides line up with TRBD2. V gave up 2 bases and J gave up 0 bases; unmatched junction bases: 4. The V gene's germline CDR1 is SQVTM and CDR2 ANQGSEA. This CDR3 is 14 amino acids long. The chain's CDR3 is CSVEIAGHSYEQYF. The CDR3 nucleotides are TGCAGCGTTGAAATAGCGGGCCACTCCTACGAGCAGTACTTC.

The chain couples TRBV28 to TRBJ1-4; tentative D call: TRBD1 (5 bases). Germline lookup yields CDR1 MDHEN and CDR2 SYDVKM. Trimming removed 11 bases at V and 8 bases at J, with 12 bases between. There are 11 residues in the CDR3. CDR3 in amino acids: CAALNREKLFF. The CDR3 DNA sequence: TGTGCCGCACTTAACAGGGAAAAACTGTTTTTT.

The chain recombines TRBV5-8 with TRBJ1-5; weak D call: TRBD1 (5 bases). The CDR3 contains 14 residues. V gave up 3 bases and J gave up 6 bases, with 13 bases separating them. The germline gives CDR1 SGHTS, CDR2 YDEGEE. This CDR3 reads CASSWGRVSQPQHF. CDR3 nucleotides: TGTGCCAGCAGCTGGGGCAGGGTGAGTCAGCCCCAGCATTTT.

The chain carries TRBV6-6 and TRBJ2-7; D might be TRBD2 (5 bases). Germline V gene lookup returns CDR1 MNHNY and CDR2 SVGAGI (reference sequence). Trimming stripped 7 bases from V and 6 bases from J, with 22 bases between. The CDR3 covers 15 residues. Here the CDR3 reads CASTRPGTTPREQYF. The CDR3 DNA sequence: TGTGCCAGCACCCGACCGGGAACCACTCCCCGCGAGCAGTACTTC.

This clone was recorded only once. The chain uses TRBV4-1 and TRBJ1-4, with D hard to call. This CDR3 contains 16 residues. The V gene's germline CDR1 is MGHRA and CDR2 YSYEKL. V was trimmed by 5 bases and J by 3 bases, leaving 16 bases between them. In nucleotides, the CDR3 is TGCGCCAGCAGCTCGGGCCAAGGTTCGGCTAATGAAAAACTGTTTTTT. It translates to CASSSGQGSANEKLFF.

This CDR3 is CASRGTGEVSEAFF. The DNA for the CDR3 is TGTGCCAGCAGGGGGACAGGGGAAGTCTCTGAAGCTTTCTTT. V and J are TRBV6-5 and TRBJ1-1; 10 nucleotides line up with TRBD1. The CDR3 is 14 residues long. Trimming removed 6 bases from V and 6 bases from J; junction bases left unmatched: 7. Per germline, CDR1 MNHEY and CDR2 SVGAGI.

This chain links TRBV10-3 with TRBJ2-2; no clear D. The V end lost 6 bases, the J end lost 6 bases, and 5 bases lay between the germline ends. Germline CDR1 ENHRY, CDR2 SYGVKD. CDR3 length: 11 amino acids. DNA of the CDR3: TGTGCCATCAGCCAAGCCGGGGAGCTGTTTTTT. It specifies CAISQAGELFF.

This rearrangement joins TRBV5-4 to TRBJ1-2, with D perhaps TRBD1 (6 bases). Germline assignment: CDR1 SGHNT and CDR2 YYREEE (reference sequence). This CDR3 is built from 15 residues. With 4 bases removed from V and 7 bases from J, the gap between germline ends came to 20 bases. The CDR3 coding sequence is TGTGCCAGCAGCCCAACCCGAACAGGGATCAGTGGCTACACCTTC. Translated: CASSPTRTGISGYTF.

CDR3 in DNA: TGTGCCAGCAGCGCGGGACTAGCGGGAGTTGCCGAGCAGTACTTC. This codes for CASSAGLAGVAEQYF. The chain employs TRBV7-7 and TRBJ2-7, with TRBD2 matching over 14 bases. Germline V gives CDR1 SSHAT, CDR2 FNYEAQ (reference sequence). V shed 5 bases and J 6 bases; nucleotides not matched to a gene: 6. This CDR3 region has 15 residues.

This clone was observed a few times. The V and J genes are TRBV18 and TRBJ2-1; 10 bases agree with TRBD2. CDR1 is KGHSH and CDR2 is LQKENI in the germline V gene. The CDR3 consists of 17 residues. The J segment lost 3 bases and the V segment lost 5 bases, leaving 10 bases of the junction unmatched. As DNA, the CDR3 is TGTGCCAGCTCAAGTAGCAGCGGGAGGGCCAACTACAATGAGCAGTTCTTC. Its translation: CASSSSSGRANYNEQFF.

Only a few counts were recorded for this clone. V is TRBV2 and J is TRBJ2-5; the D is unclear. The germline V gene has CDR1 SNHLY and CDR2 FYNNEI. This CDR3 is built from 15 residues. V lost 1 base to trimming and J lost 2 bases, with 11 bases between them. CDR3 sequence reads: CASSEGSQVQETQYF. CDR3 DNA: TGTGCCAGCAGTGAAGGATCCCAAGTTCAAGAGACCCAGTACTTC.

V gene TRBV14 combines with J gene TRBJ1-2, with 10 bases matching TRBD1. With V trimmed by 5 bases and J by 6 bases, 3 bases remained unmatched. The CDR3 consists of 13 residues. In germline, CDR1 is SGHDN, CDR2 FVKESK. The CDR3 is CASSAGTGDGYTF. DNA for the CDR3: TGTGCCAGCAGCGCCGGGACAGGGGATGGCTACACCTTC.

The chain combines TRBV7-2 with TRBJ2-7; 9 nucleotides align to TRBD2. The CDR3 is 15 amino acids. V was pared by 4 bases and J by 2 bases, with 6 bases of the junction left unmatched. Germline V gene sequence: CDR1 SGHTA, CDR2 FQGNSA. For the CDR3, the DNA is TGTGCCAGCAGCTCCAGCGGGGGGAGGACCTACGAGCAGTACTTC. Encoded protein: CASSSSGGRTYEQYF.

This clone rates as medium-sized. This chain joins TRBV27 and TRBJ2-4; TRBD1 is a possible D gene (6 bases). V lost 5 bases and J lost 8, with 16 bases in between. From germline, CDR1 is MNHEY and CDR2 SMNVEV (reference sequence). This CDR3 is built from 14 residues. CDR3 DNA: TGTGCCAGCAGTCCCAACAGGGATGGGGACATTCAGTACTTC. It specifies CASSPNRDGDIQYF.

The chain couples TRBV9 to TRBJ1-4; 7 bases map to TRBD1. Trimming removed 3 bases from V and 2 bases from J; junction bases left unmatched: 4. CDR1 and CDR2 (germline): SGDLS, YYNGEE. The CDR3 length is 15 residues. The CDR3 sequence is CASSARGVTNEKLFF. CDR3 nucleotides: TGTGCCAGCAGCGCCAGGGGGGTGACTAATGAAAAACTGTTTTTT. The full variable domain, in which reference TRBV9 and TRBJ1-4 provide the parts outside the CDR3, is DSGVTQTPKHLITATGQRVTLRCSPRSGDLSVYWYQQSLDQGLQFLIQYYNGEERAKGNILERFSAQQFPDLHSELNLSSLELGDSALYFCASSARGVTNEKLFFGSGTQLSVL.

This clone was seen a handful of times. The J gene is TRBJ1-5, the V gene TRBV7-8; no definite D call. This CDR3 contains 12 residues. Germline V gene lookup returns CDR1 SGHVS and CDR2 FQNEAQ. V gave up 5 bases and J gave up 7 bases, with 9 bases separating them. The CDR3 region is CASSPSIQPQHF. DNA for the CDR3: TGTGCCAGCAGCCCATCCATCCAGCCCCAGCATTTT.

V usage is TRBV5-1 and J usage is TRBJ2-7, with 14 bases matching TRBD2. The V segment lost 1 base and the J segment 4 bases; nucleotides outside the gene matches: 10. The length of the CDR3 is 18 residues. Germline V gene lookup returns CDR1 SGHRS and CDR2 YFSETQ. CDR3 loop: CASSLQTSGRARGYEQYF. The CDR3 nucleotides read TGCGCCAGCAGCTTGCAGACTAGCGGGAGGGCCCGGGGGTACGAGCAGTACTTC.

The V call is TRBV19, the J call TRBJ1-2, with TRBD1 matching over 10 bases. The ends lost 4 bases at V and 5 bases at J; junction bases unmatched: 7. This CDR3 is built from 15 residues. The germline V gene encodes CDR1 LNHDA and CDR2 SQIVND (reference sequence). The CDR3 spells CASSTTTGGAYGYTF. The CDR3 DNA follows: TGTGCCAGTAGTACCACGACAGGGGGCGCATATGGCTACACCTTC.

This chain joins TRBV27 and TRBJ1-2; the match to TRBD1 covers 7 bases. This CDR3 is built from 13 residues. Germline assignment: CDR1 MNHEY and CDR2 SMNVEV (reference sequence). V lost 2 bases to trimming and J lost 4 bases; unmatched junction nucleotides: 1. The chain's CDR3 is CASSLQGGYGYTF. The CDR3 DNA reads as TGTGCCAGCAGTTTACAGGGGGGCTATGGCTACACCTTC.

V gene TRBV29-1 combines with J gene TRBJ2-1; no firm D call. Trimming took off 6 bases at V and 1 base at J, with 7 bases between the two ends. CDR3 length equals 12 residues. In germline, CDR1 is SQVTM, CDR2 ANQGSEA. Here the CDR3 DNA reads TGCAGCGTGAAGATTTCCTACAATGAGCAGTTCTTC. Amino acid sequence: CSVKISYNEQFF.

This clone appeared once. The chain is built from TRBV4-2 and TRBJ1-2; TRBD1 matches at 10 bases. V shed 5 bases and J 9 bases; nucleotides not matched to a gene: 9. The CDR3 extends over 14 amino acids. The germline CDR1 and CDR2 sequences are LGHNA and YNFKEQ. CDR3 DNA: TGTGCCAGCAGCTCGACCGGGACAGGGGCTAGCTACACCTTC. Protein: CASSSTGTGASYTF.

This rearrangement joins TRBV28 to TRBJ1-3; D is unresolved. Germline loops: CDR1 MDHEN, CDR2 SYDVKM. This CDR3 is built from 14 residues. Trimming shortened V by 3 bases and J by 0 bases, and 6 bases separated the two germline ends. CDR3 DNA: TGTGCCAGCAGTTTGGAAGTCTCTGGAAACACCATATATTTT. It encodes CASSLEVSGNTIYF.

This sequence joins TRBV7-3 and TRBJ2-3; D possibly matches TRBD1 or TRBD2 (5 bases each). CDR3 size: 15 residues. V was trimmed by 3 bases and J by 1 base, leaving 11 bases between them. Per the germline V gene, CDR1 is SGHTA and CDR2 is FQGTGA. CDR3 protein: CASSLVGDGTDTQYF. The CDR3 nucleotides are TGTGCCAGCAGCTTGGTGGGGGACGGCACAGATACGCAGTATTTT.

The genes are TRBV5-6 and TRBJ2-1; D possibly corresponds to TRBD2 (5 bases). The CDR3 spans 13 residues. The germline V gene has CDR1 SGHDT and CDR2 YYEEEE. V lost 2 bases and J lost 2, with 5 bases in between. In nucleotides, the CDR3 is TGTGCCAGCAGCTTCGGGGCCTACAATGAGCAGTTCTTC. Translated, it gives CASSFGAYNEQFF.

V usage is TRBV11-2 and J usage is TRBJ2-6, with unresolved D. Trimming took 4 bases from V and 0 from J, leaving 10 bases between them. This CDR3 comprises 16 residues. Per the germline V gene, CDR1 is SGHAT and CDR2 is FQNNGV. CDR3 sequence (DNA): TGTGCCAGCAGCTCCCGACGGAACTCTGGGGCCAACGTCCTGACTTTC. It encodes CASSSRRNSGANVLTF.

V is TRBV5-1 and J is TRBJ2-3; D may be TRBD2 (7 bases). Trimming left V 0 bases short and J 8 bases short, with 13 bases between. Germline assignment: CDR1 SGHRS and CDR2 YFSETQ. There are 14 residues in the CDR3. CDR3 protein: CASSLGGGGGTQYF. In DNA form, the CDR3 reads TGCGCCAGCAGCTTGGGCGGGGGCGGAGGTACGCAGTATTTT. Full variable domain (outside the CDR3, taken from reference TRBV5-1 and TRBJ2-3): KAGVTQTPRYLIKTRGQQVTLSCSPISGHRSVSWYQQTPGQGLQFLFEYFSETQRNKGNFPGRFSGRQFSNSRSEMNVSTLELGDSALYLCASSLGGGGGTQYFGPGTRLTVL.